Shown below are 17 T cell receptor beta chains from a single sample sequenced in a study of cytomegalovirus exposure and HLA in healthy donors. With 60 Vbeta and 13 Jbeta primers, the PCR was carried out. Profiled with immunoSEQ multiplex PCR; TCRdb holds only in-frame clones, not every one. The sample consists of 35,000 to 50,000 clones, about 70% of them appearing once. The source material was PBMCs. These receptors originate from a man aged 35-49 years in good health and CMV-seronegative.

This chain connects TRBV2 to TRBJ1-6; D unresolved. Germline assignment: CDR1 SNHLY and CDR2 FYNNEI. V was cut by 6 bases and J by 12 bases, with 21 bases left in between. CDR3 length: 15 amino acids. CDR3 in DNA: TGTGCCAGCAGCCTGAACGGGGATGAGGCCAGACCCCTCCACTTT. It is translated as CASSLNGDEARPLHF.

The sample holds a few counts of this clone. This chain connects TRBV5-1 to TRBJ2-3; D is perhaps TRBD1 (5 bases). CDR3 length: 14 residues. V dropped 4 bases and J dropped 2 bases, with 11 bases sitting between them. Germline assignment: CDR1 SGHRS and CDR2 YFSETQ. In DNA, the CDR3 is TGCGCCAGCAGCCCCGGACAATTCACAGATACGCAGTATTTT. It yields the protein CASSPGQFTDTQYF.

This clone was seen a handful of times. The chain combines TRBV5-1 with TRBJ2-1, with D unresolved. V was pared by 0 bases and J by 5 bases, with 12 bases between. The CDR3 runs to 15 residues. The germline V gene encodes CDR1 SGHRS and CDR2 YFSETQ. The CDR3 region is CASSLVPGDHNEQFF. The CDR3 DNA follows: TGCGCCAGCAGCTTGGTCCCAGGCGATCACAATGAGCAGTTCTTC. The entire variable domain, with the rest obtained from reference TRBV5-1 and TRBJ2-1, is as follows: KAGVTQTPRYLIKTRGQQVTLSCSPISGHRSVSWYQQTPGQGLQFLFEYFSETQRNKGNFPGRFSGRQFSNSRSEMNVSTLELGDSALYLCASSLVPGDHNEQFFGPGTRLTVL.

The chain joins TRBV7-9 to TRBJ1-6; TRBD1 matches at 10 bases. This CDR3 has 15 amino acids. CDR1 and CDR2 from the germline V gene are SEHNR and FQNEAQ (reference sequence). V was clipped by 5 bases and J by 9 bases; unmatched bases: 7. This CDR3 is CASSTWTGGGSPLHF. In nucleotides, the CDR3 is TGTGCCAGCAGCACCTGGACAGGGGGTGGTTCACCCCTCCACTTT.

V usage is TRBV5-1 and J usage is TRBJ2-5, with TRBD1 identical over 10 bases. CDR1 SGHRS and CDR2 YFSETQ come from the germline V gene. Unmatched junction bases numbered 4, after V lost 4 bases and J lost 1 base. The CDR3 sequence is 15 residues long. CDR3 sequence (DNA): TGCGCCAGCAGCCTGTGGACAGGGGGCCAAGAGACCCAGTACTTC. This gives the protein CASSLWTGGQETQYF.

This clone was observed once. This chain uses TRBV19 with TRBJ2-7; 7 positions match TRBD1. CDR1 is LNHDA, CDR2 SQIVND, per germline (reference sequence). V lost 5 bases to trimming and J lost 2 bases; unmatched junction nucleotides: 6. The CDR3 is made up of 14 amino acids. As DNA, the CDR3 is TGTGCCAGTAGTCCGCTGACAGGGCCCTACGAGCAGTACTTC. Its protein is CASSPLTGPYEQYF.

The genes are TRBV6-9 and TRBJ1-5; TRBD1 agrees at 10 bases. This CDR3 is built from 15 residues. Germline V CDR1 and CDR2: MNHGY, SVAAGI. The V segment lost 4 bases and the J segment 5 bases; nucleotides outside the gene matches: 5. For the CDR3, the DNA is TGTGCCAGCAGTTGGGGACAGGGGTTGGATCAGCCCCAGCATTTT. Protein: CASSWGQGLDQPQHF.

CDR3 nucleotides: TGTGCCAGCAGCCTCGTGGGCGTCTCCCGCCTTGAAAAACTGTTTTTT. It codes for CASSLVGVSRLEKLFF. The gene calls are TRBV14 and TRBJ1-4; D not resolved. The CDR3 is made up of 16 amino acids. The germline gives CDR1 SGHDN, CDR2 FVKESK. The V end lost 4 bases, the J end lost 7 bases, and 19 bases lay between the germline ends.

This chain joins TRBV30 and TRBJ2-1; 9 bases agree with TRBD2. The ends lost 5 bases at V and 2 bases at J; junction bases unmatched: 4. This CDR3 has 14 amino acids. Germline CDR1 GTSNPN, CDR2 SVGIG (reference sequence). CDR3 sequence reads: CAWLAGETYNEQFF. In DNA, the CDR3 is TGTGCCTGGTTAGCGGGGGAGACCTACAATGAGCAGTTCTTC. The whole variable domain, filled in from reference TRBV30 and TRBJ2-1, reads SQTIHQWPATLVQPVGSPLSLECTVEGTSNPNLYWYRQAAGRGLQLLFYSVGIGQISSEVPQNLSASRPQDRQFILSSKKLLLSDSGFYLCAWLAGETYNEQFFGPGTRLTVL.

The sample holds a few counts of this clone. V and J are TRBV4-1 and TRBJ1-6; 7 bases line up with TRBD1. There are 16 residues in the CDR3. J gave up 10 bases and V 2 bases, and 11 bases lay outside the gene matches. Germline CDR1 reads MGHRA; CDR2 reads YSYEKL. The CDR3 bases are TGCGCCAGCAGCCAATTGGAGGGGGCAGAATTATCACCCCTCCACTTT. Residues: CASSQLEGAELSPLHF.

This clone has more than one count but fewer than ten. This chain joins TRBV5-1 and TRBJ1-2; D is unclear. The V gene's germline CDR1 is SGHRS and CDR2 YFSETQ. V was pared by 0 bases and J by 5 bases, with 14 bases between. The CDR3 runs 15 residues. The CDR3 is CASSLADSLGYGYTF. CDR3 nucleotide sequence: TGCGCCAGCAGCTTGGCTGACTCTCTAGGATATGGCTACACCTTC.

A few counts support this clone. The CDR3 sequence is CAWERGGISGGELFF. The DNA of the CDR3 is TGTGCCTGGGAGCGGGGGGGCATCTCCGGCGGGGAGCTGTTTTTT. This rearrangement joins TRBV5-4 to TRBJ2-2, with 10 bases matching TRBD2. The CDR3 totals 15 residues. The germline gives CDR1 SGHNT, CDR2 YYREEE (reference sequence). The V and J ends lost 10 bases and 7 bases, in that order; junction bases with no gene match: 13. Drawing the rest from reference TRBV5-4 and TRBJ2-2, the complete variable domain is ETGVTQSPTHLIKTRGQQVTLRCSSQSGHNTVSWYQQALGQGPQFIFQYYREEENGRGNFPPRFSGLQFPNYSSELNVNALELDDSALYLCAWERGGISGGELFFGEGSRLTVL.

This clone was observed a few times. This chain joins TRBV2 and TRBJ1-1, with 8 bases aligning to TRBD1. CDR3 length: 14 residues. Losses at the gene ends were 2 bases for V and 10 bases for J; bases not matched to a gene: 9. Germline V lookup: CDR1 SNHLY, CDR2 FYNNEI. CDR3 protein: CASSESQGAPSAFF. The CDR3 region has the DNA TGTGCCAGCAGTGAAAGCCAGGGGGCTCCCTCAGCTTTCTTT.

The chain carries TRBV6-4 and TRBJ2-1, with a weak D call TRBD2 (6 bases). V was pared by 6 bases and J by 9 bases, with 9 bases between. The CDR3 is 11 amino acids. The germline V gene encodes CDR1 MRHNA and CDR2 SNTAGT. CDR3 sequence reads: CASSFGGEQFF. CDR3 nucleotide sequence: TGTGCCAGCAGCTTCGGGGGTGAGCAGTTCTTC.

The rearrangement joins TRBV7-2 to TRBJ1-2, with TRBD1 identical over 7 bases. The J segment lost 6 bases and the V segment lost 5 bases, leaving 6 bases of the junction unmatched. The germline V gene has CDR1 SGHTA and CDR2 FQGNSA. The CDR3 loop spans 13 amino acids. DNA of the CDR3: TGTGCCAGCAGCATTTCGGACAGGCATGGCTACACCTTC. It codes for CASSISDRHGYTF. Full variable domain (outside the CDR3, taken from reference TRBV7-2 and TRBJ1-2): GAGVSQSPSNKVTEKGKDVELRCDPISGHTALYWYRQSLGQGLEFLIYFQGNSAPDKSGLPSDRFSAERTGGSVSTLTIQRTQQEDSAVYLCASSISDRHGYTFGSGTRLTVV.

The chain has TRBV7-2 and TRBJ2-7; 8 bases align to TRBD2. Germline V gives CDR1 SGHTA, CDR2 FQGNSA. Losses at the gene ends were 4 bases for V and 3 bases for J; bases not matched to a gene: 8. This CDR3 has 15 amino acids. DNA for the CDR3: TGTGCCAGCAGCTGGACGTCAGCGGGGGACTACGAGCAGTACTTC. This translates into CASSWTSAGDYEQYF.

This clone came up a few times. The J gene is TRBJ1-1, the V gene TRBV7-8; D is unclear. Germline-derived CDR1 and CDR2 are SGHVS and FQNEAQ. CDR3 length equals 13 residues. V was trimmed by 3 bases and J by 1 base, leaving 6 bases between them. The CDR3 nucleotides read TGTGCCAGCAGCTTCTCTCGGAACACTGAAGCTTTCTTT. Residues: CASSFSRNTEAFF. The whole variable domain, filled in from reference TRBV7-8 and TRBJ1-1, reads GAGVSQSPRYKVAKRGQDVALRCDPISGHVSLFWYQQALGQGPEFLTYFQNEAQLDKSGLPSDRFFAERPEGSVSTLKIQRTQQEDSAVYLCASSFSRNTEAFFGQGTRLTVV.